Each of the 20 T cell receptor beta chains below was sequenced from the same sample in a study of a mutant IDH1 vaccine in newly diagnosed glioma. These TCRs are of unknown antigen specificity. Time point specified: week 11, during vaccination. Vaccination comprised doses that each held 300 ug of mutant IDH1 20-mer peptide, plus topical imiquimod. The table came from immunoSEQ multiplex PCR; TCRdb's copy has only in-frame clones and leaves some out. The table lists 50,000 to 65,000 clones, 84% of them singletons, with 9% to 10% in the top ten. This specimen consisted of PBMCs, obtained from a glioma patient whose treatment included an IDH1 peptide vaccine. The receptors were gathered from a woman between 50 and 59 years old with glioma.

This chain uses TRBV5-1 with TRBJ1-4; D is unresolved. CDR1 and CDR2 (germline): SGHRS, YFSETQ. The CDR3 sequence is 14 residues long. V was shortened by 0 bases and J by 7 bases, with 10 bases between the two germline ends. In DNA, the CDR3 is TGCGCCAGCAGCTTGGAACTAGGGAGTGAAAAACTGTTTTTT. Its protein product is CASSLELGSEKLFF.

This chain links TRBV6-5 with TRBJ1-2; tentatively, D is TRBD1 (5 bases). The CDR3 has 16 residues. V was pared by 0 bases and J by 2 bases, with 13 bases between. Per germline, CDR1 MNHEY and CDR2 SVGAGI. DNA for the CDR3: TGTGCCAGCAGTTACTCTAGGCGGGGCGGGAACTATGGCTACACCTTC. Its translation: CASSYSRRGGNYGYTF.

V gene TRBV5-4 combines with J gene TRBJ2-7, with 8 bases fitting TRBD2. V lost 6 bases, J lost 4 bases, and 9 bases stayed unmatched. The germline V gene has CDR1 SGHNT and CDR2 YYREEE (reference sequence). This CDR3 has 14 residues. This chain's CDR3 is CASTREGGRYEQYF. As DNA, the CDR3 is TGTGCCAGCACTCGGGAGGGGGGGCGATACGAGCAGTACTTC.

The chain recombines TRBV9 with TRBJ1-6; unclear D gene. Deletions cut 3 bases from V and 4 bases from J, with 8 bases between. There are 14 residues in the CDR3. The germline CDR1 and CDR2 sequences are SGDLS and YYNGEE. The CDR3 region has the DNA TGTGCCAGCAGCGGGGAAGGTTATAATTCACCCCTCCACTTT. Translated, it gives CASSGEGYNSPLHF.

The rearrangement links TRBV9 to TRBJ1-2; D perhaps matches TRBD1 (6 bases). This CDR3 has 13 residues. Trimming stripped 4 bases from V and 7 bases from J, with 14 bases between. The germline gives CDR1 SGDLS, CDR2 YYNGEE. CDR3 DNA sequence: TGTGCCAGCAGCCCCCGGGACATATCTGGCTACACCTTC. Protein: CASSPRDISGYTF.

The rearrangement links TRBV2 to TRBJ1-5; D is possibly TRBD1 (6 bases). The CDR3 is made up of 14 amino acids. CDR1 and CDR2 from the germline V gene are SNHLY and FYNNEI. V lost 5 bases to trimming and J lost 4 bases, with 12 bases between them. CDR3 DNA: TGTGCCAGCAGTTGGACAGTCGGTAATCAGCCCCAGCATTTT. It is translated as CASSWTVGNQPQHF.

The rearrangement uses TRBV11-2 and TRBJ1-3, with D perhaps TRBD1 (5 bases). Germline lookup yields CDR1 SGHAT and CDR2 FQNNGV. CDR3 length: 17 amino acids. V was pared by 5 bases and J by 2 bases, with 19 bases between. CDR3 in amino acids: CASSDNRGIGAGNTIYF. CDR3 bases: TGTGCCAGCAGCGACAACCGGGGGATCGGCGCTGGAAACACCATATATTTT.

The sample holds a few counts of this clone. This sequence joins TRBV7-9 and TRBJ1-1; D gene uncertain. There are 12 residues in the CDR3. Looked up from germline, CDR1 is SEHNR and CDR2 is FQNEAQ (reference sequence). Trimming shortened V by 2 bases and J by 10 bases, and 11 bases separated the two germline ends. CDR3 DNA: TGTGCCAGCAGCTTACGGGGAGAGGGAGCTTTCTTT. Translating gives CASSLRGEGAFF.

This clone was counted ten times or more. This chain links TRBV7-9 with TRBJ2-7; maybe TRBD1 (5 bases). Trimming took off 8 bases at V and 5 bases at J, with 13 bases between the two ends. The CDR3 has 12 amino acids. The V gene's germline CDR1 is SEHNR and CDR2 FQNEAQ (reference sequence). CDR3 region: CASFGRADEQYF. The CDR3 DNA reads as TGTGCCAGCTTTGGCAGGGCGGACGAGCAGTACTTC. Full variable domain (missing parts from reference TRBV7-9 and TRBJ2-7): DTGVSQNPRHKITKRGQNVTFRCDPISEHNRLYWYRQTLGQGPEFLTYFQNEAQLEKSRLLSDRFSAERPKGSFSTLEIQRTEQGDSAMYLCASFGRADEQYFGPGTRLTVT.

V and J are TRBV6-1 and TRBJ2-7, with 7 positions matching TRBD1. Trimming took 3 bases from V and 6 from J; bases not matched to a gene: 14. This CDR3 has 16 residues. The germline V gene has CDR1 MNHNS and CDR2 SASEGT. The CDR3 here is CASSESQGTARGEQYF. The CDR3 region has the DNA TGTGCCAGCAGTGAGTCACAGGGGACCGCTAGGGGCGAGCAGTACTTC.

The CDR3 DNA reads TGTGCCAGCAAAGGGGGGGTAGGAAACACCATATATTTT. Protein product: CASKGGVGNTIYF. V and J are TRBV27 and TRBJ1-3; D perhaps matches TRBD1 (6 bases). In germline, CDR1 is MNHEY, CDR2 SMNVEV (reference sequence). With 7 bases removed from V and 4 bases from J, the gap between germline ends came to 11 bases. CDR3 length: 13 residues.

The rearrangement joins TRBV28 to TRBJ2-7; the match to TRBD1 covers 8 bases. Germline CDR1 and CDR2: MDHEN and SYDVKM. This CDR3 has 15 residues. Unmatched junction bases numbered 5, after V lost 4 bases and J lost 0 bases. CDR3 sequence reads: CASSYSQGASYEQYF. Written as DNA, the CDR3 is TGTGCCAGCAGTTATAGCCAGGGGGCCTCCTACGAGCAGTACTTC.

The J gene is TRBJ2-3, the V gene TRBV4-1, with 15 positions matching TRBD2. Germline V gene data show CDR1 as MGHRA and CDR2 as YSYEKL. This CDR3 has 18 amino acids. V shed 0 bases, J shed 5 bases, and the junction held 6 bases outside the gene matches. CDR3 in DNA: TGCGCCAGCAGCCAAGATAGGACTAGCGGGGGGGCAAGAGATACGCAGTATTTT. Translated: CASSQDRTSGGARDTQYF.

CDR3 nucleotides: TGTGCCAGCCGTGTTTTAGGACCATCAGGCAATGAGCAGTTCTTC. Translation: CASRVLGPSGNEQFF. The chain employs TRBV7-9 and TRBJ2-1, with D unresolved. Looked up from germline, CDR1 is SEHNR and CDR2 is FQNEAQ (reference sequence). The CDR3 spans 15 residues. The V and J ends lost 8 bases and 6 bases respectively, with 20 bases between them.

This clone was recorded only once. V is TRBV25-1 and J is TRBJ2-2, with D perhaps matching TRBD1 (6 bases). Trimming removed 8 bases at V and 6 bases at J, with 10 bases between. Germline assignment: CDR1 MGHDK and CDR2 SYGVNS. The CDR3 is 12 amino acids. CDR3 DNA: TGTGCCAGCCGGCAGGGGCCCGGGGAGCTGTTTTTT. As protein: CASRQGPGELFF.

Here the CDR3 reads CASTVLGGNTEAFF. For the CDR3, the DNA is TGTGCCAGCACTGTCCTAGGGGGGAACACTGAAGCTTTCTTT. V usage is TRBV6-6 and J usage is TRBJ1-1, with D possibly TRBD1 on 6 matching bases. Germline-derived CDR1 and CDR2 are MNHNY and SVGAGI (reference sequence). V shed 7 bases and J shed 1 base, with 13 bases lying between them. The CDR3 loop spans 14 amino acids.

This clone has a single count. The chain couples TRBV7-9 to TRBJ2-7; no clear D. The CDR3 extends over 12 amino acids. Germline-derived CDR1 and CDR2 are SEHNR and FQNEAQ (reference sequence). Between the trimmed V and J ends, which lost 0 bases and 7 bases, there was a span of 7 bases. CDR3 nucleotides: TGTGCCAGCAGCTTAGCAGGGCAAGAGCAGTACTTC. It specifies CASSLAGQEQYF.

This sequence joins TRBV5-1 and TRBJ2-5; weak D call: TRBD2 (7 bases). CDR1 and CDR2 from the germline V gene are SGHRS and YFSETQ. The CDR3 contains 15 residues. Trimming pared 4 bases from V and 5 bases from J, leaving 18 bases between. CDR3: CASSGQRRGGETQYF. The CDR3 DNA sequence: TGCGCCAGCAGCGGCCAACGTAGGGGGGGGGAGACCCAGTACTTC.

The chain employs TRBV5-6 and TRBJ1-2; D gene unclear. V was clipped by 5 bases and J by 6 bases, with 26 bases between them. This CDR3 has 17 residues. Germline V gives CDR1 SGHDT, CDR2 YYEEEE. CDR3 nucleotides: TGTGCCAGCAGGGGGTATTCGGGCAAGGTTCGGCAAGATGGCTACACCTTC. Its translation: CASRGYSGKVRQDGYTF.

V is TRBV6-1 and J is TRBJ2-3; D is possibly TRBD1 (5 bases). V was trimmed by 6 bases and J by 3 bases, leaving 10 bases between them. In germline, CDR1 is MNHNS, CDR2 SASEGT. The CDR3 runs 13 residues. CDR3 sequence: CASRVRATDTQYF. CDR3 bases: TGTGCCAGCAGGGTCAGGGCAACAGATACGCAGTATTTT.